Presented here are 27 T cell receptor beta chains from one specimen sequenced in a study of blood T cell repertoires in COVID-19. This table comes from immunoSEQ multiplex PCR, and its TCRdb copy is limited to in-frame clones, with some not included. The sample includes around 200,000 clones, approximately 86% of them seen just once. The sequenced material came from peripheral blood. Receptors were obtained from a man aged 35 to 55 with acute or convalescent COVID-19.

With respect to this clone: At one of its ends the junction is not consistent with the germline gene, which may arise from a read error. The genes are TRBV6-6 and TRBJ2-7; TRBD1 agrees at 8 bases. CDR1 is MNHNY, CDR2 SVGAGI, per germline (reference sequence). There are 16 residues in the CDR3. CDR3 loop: CASSPPGGTPSHEQYF. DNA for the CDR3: TGTGCCAGCAGTCCCCCAGGGGGCACTCCCTCCCACGAGCAGTACTTC.

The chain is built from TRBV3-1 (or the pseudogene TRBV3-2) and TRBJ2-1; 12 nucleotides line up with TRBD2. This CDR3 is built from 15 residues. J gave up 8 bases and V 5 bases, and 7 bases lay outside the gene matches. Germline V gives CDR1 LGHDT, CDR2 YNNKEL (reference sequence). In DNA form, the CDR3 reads TGTGCCAGCAGCTCCACGACTAGCGGGAGATATGAGCAGTTCTTC. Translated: CASSSTTSGRYEQFF.

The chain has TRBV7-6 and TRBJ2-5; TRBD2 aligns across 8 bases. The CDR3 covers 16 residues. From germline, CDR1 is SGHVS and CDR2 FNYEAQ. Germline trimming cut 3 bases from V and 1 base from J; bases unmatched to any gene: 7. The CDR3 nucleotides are TGTGCCAGCAGCTTGGTTAGCGGGGTGGGCCAAGAGACCCAGTACTTC. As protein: CASSLVSGVGQETQYF. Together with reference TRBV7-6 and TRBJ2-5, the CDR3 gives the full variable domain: GAGVSQSPRYKVTKRGQDVALRCDPISGHVSLYWYRQALGQGPEFLTYFNYEAQQDKSGLPNDRFSAERPEGSISTLTIQRTEQRDSAMYRCASSLVSGVGQETQYFGPGTRLLVL.

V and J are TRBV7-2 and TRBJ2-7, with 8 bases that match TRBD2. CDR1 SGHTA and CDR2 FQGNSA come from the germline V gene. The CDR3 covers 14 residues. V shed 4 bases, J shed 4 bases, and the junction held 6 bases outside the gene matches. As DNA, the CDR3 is TGTGCCAGCAGCTCGAAGCGGGAGCGGTACGAGCAGTACTTC. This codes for CASSSKRERYEQYF.

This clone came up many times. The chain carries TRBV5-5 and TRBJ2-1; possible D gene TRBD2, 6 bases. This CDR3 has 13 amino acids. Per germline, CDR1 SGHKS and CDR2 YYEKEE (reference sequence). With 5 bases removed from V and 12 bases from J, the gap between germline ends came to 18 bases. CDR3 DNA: TGTGCCAGCAGACCCGAGGCTAGCGCGGTGCAGTTCTTC. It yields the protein CASRPEASAVQFF.

CDR3 region: CASSLGATPARETQYF. DNA for the CDR3: TGTGCCAGCAGTTTAGGGGCTACTCCCGCACGAGAGACCCAGTACTTC. This rearrangement joins TRBV27 to TRBJ2-5; D possibly corresponds to TRBD1 (5 bases). V dropped 2 bases and J dropped 4 bases, with 17 bases sitting between them. The CDR3 spans 16 residues. Germline V gene data show CDR1 as MNHEY and CDR2 as SMNVEV (reference sequence).

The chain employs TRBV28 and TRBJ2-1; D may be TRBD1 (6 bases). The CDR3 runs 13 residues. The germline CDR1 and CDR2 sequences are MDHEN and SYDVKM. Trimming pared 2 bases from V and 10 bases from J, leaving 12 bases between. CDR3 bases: TGTGCCAGCAGTTTACCCCTCACAGGGGAGCAGTTCTTC. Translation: CASSLPLTGEQFF.

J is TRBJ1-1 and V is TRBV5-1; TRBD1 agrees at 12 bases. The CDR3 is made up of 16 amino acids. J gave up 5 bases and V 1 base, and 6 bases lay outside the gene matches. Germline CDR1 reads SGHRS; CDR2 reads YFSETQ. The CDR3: CASSLSGQGALTEAFF. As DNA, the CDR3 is TGCGCCAGCAGCTTGTCGGGACAGGGGGCGCTTACTGAAGCTTTCTTT.

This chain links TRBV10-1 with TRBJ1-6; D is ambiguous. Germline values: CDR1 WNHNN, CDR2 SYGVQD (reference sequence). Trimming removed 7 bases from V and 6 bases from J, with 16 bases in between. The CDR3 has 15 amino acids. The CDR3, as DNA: TGCGCCAGCACTAGGACCGAGGGTGGTAATTCACCCCTCCACTTT. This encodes CASTRTEGGNSPLHF.

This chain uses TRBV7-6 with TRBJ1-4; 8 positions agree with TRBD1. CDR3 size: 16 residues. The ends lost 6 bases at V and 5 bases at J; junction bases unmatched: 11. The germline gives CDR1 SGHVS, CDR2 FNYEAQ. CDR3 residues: CASSRTGGTGNEKLFF. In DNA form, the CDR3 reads TGTGCCAGCAGTCGTACAGGGGGGACCGGGAATGAAAAACTGTTTTTT. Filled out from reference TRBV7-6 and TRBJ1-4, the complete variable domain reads GAGVSQSPRYKVTKRGQDVALRCDPISGHVSLYWYRQALGQGPEFLTYFNYEAQQDKSGLPNDRFSAERPEGSISTLTIQRTEQRDSAMYRCASSRTGGTGNEKLFFGSGTQLSVL.

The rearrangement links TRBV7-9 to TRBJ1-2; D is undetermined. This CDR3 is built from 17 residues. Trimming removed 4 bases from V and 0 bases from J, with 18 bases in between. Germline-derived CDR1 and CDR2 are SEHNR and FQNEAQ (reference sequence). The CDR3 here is CASSSGFRVPANYGYTF. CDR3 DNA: TGTGCCAGCAGCTCCGGTTTCCGGGTCCCAGCTAACTATGGCTACACCTTC.

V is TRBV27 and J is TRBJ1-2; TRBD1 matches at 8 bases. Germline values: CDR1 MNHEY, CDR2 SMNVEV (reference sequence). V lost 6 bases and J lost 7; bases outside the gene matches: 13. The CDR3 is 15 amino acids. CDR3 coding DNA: TGTGCCAGCAGCCCTGGACAGGGCACGTTGGGTGGCTACACCTTC. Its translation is CASSPGQGTLGGYTF.

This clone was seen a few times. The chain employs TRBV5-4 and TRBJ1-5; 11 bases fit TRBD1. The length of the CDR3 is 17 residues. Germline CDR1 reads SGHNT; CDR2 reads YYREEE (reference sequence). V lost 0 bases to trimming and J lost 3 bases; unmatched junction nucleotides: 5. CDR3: CASSLGPGQGDNQPQHF. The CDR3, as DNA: TGTGCCAGCAGCTTGGGCCCGGGACAGGGGGACAATCAGCCCCAGCATTTT.

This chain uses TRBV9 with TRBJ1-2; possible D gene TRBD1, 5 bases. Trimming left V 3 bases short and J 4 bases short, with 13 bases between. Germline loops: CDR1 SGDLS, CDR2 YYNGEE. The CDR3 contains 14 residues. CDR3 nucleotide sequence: TGTGCCAGCAGCGGGGGAACAGGCTTCTATGGCTACACCTTC. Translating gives CASSGGTGFYGYTF.

The chain's CDR3 is CASSLLPGTAPGELFF. As DNA, the CDR3 is TGTGCCAGCAGTTTGCTTCCTGGGACAGCCCCCGGGGAGCTGTTTTTT. V gene TRBV27 combines with J gene TRBJ2-2; TRBD1 matches at 7 bases. Per germline, CDR1 MNHEY and CDR2 SMNVEV (reference sequence). J gave up 6 bases and V 3 bases, and 10 bases lay outside the gene matches. CDR3 length equals 16 residues.

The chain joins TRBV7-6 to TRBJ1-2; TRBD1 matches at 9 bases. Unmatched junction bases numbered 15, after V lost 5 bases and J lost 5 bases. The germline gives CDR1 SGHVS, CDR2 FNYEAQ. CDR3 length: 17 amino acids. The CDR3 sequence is CASSPRDREGVGYGYTF. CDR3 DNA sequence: TGTGCCAGCAGCCCTCGGGACAGGGAGGGTGTAGGGTATGGCTACACCTTC.

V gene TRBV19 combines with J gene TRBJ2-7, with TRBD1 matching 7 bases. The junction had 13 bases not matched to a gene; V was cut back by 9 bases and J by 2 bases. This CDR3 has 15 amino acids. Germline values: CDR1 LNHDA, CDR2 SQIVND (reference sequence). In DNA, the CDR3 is TGTGCCAGCTCTATAAAAAGGGGGCCCACCTACGAGCAGTACTTC. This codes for CASSIKRGPTYEQYF.

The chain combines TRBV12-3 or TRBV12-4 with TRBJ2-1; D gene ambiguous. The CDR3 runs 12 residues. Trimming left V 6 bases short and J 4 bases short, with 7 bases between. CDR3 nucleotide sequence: TGTGCCAGCAGAAAACAGTACAATGAGCAGTTCTTC. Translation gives CASRKQYNEQFF.

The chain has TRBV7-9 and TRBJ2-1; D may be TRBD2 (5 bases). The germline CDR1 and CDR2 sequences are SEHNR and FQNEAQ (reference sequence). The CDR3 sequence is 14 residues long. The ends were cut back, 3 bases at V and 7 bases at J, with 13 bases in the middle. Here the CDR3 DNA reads TGTGCCAGCAGCTTCAGGTATAGCGAAAATGAGCAGTTCTTC. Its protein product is CASSFRYSENEQFF.

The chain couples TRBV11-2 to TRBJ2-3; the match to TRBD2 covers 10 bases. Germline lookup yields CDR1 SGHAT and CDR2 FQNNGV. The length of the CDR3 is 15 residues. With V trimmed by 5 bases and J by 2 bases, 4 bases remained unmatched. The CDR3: CASSPSGGYTDTQYF. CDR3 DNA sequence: TGTGCCAGCAGCCCTAGCGGGGGCTACACAGATACGCAGTATTTT.

This CDR3 is CASSSPNRGGTEAFF. CDR3 coding DNA: TGTGCCAGCAGTTCCCCGAACAGGGGGGGCACTGAAGCTTTCTTT. The gene calls are TRBV6-2 or TRBV6-3 and TRBJ1-1, with TRBD1 identical over 8 bases. The V gene's germline CDR1 is MNHEY and CDR2 SVGEGT. The CDR3 contains 15 residues. With 4 bases clipped from V and 4 bases from J, the junction kept 8 bases outside the gene matches.

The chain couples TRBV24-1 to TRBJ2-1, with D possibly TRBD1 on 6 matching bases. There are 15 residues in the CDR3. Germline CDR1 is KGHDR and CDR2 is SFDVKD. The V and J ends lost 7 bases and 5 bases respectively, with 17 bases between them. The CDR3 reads CATSAQGNLNNEQFF. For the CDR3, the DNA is TGTGCCACCAGCGCACAGGGAAACTTAAACAATGAGCAGTTCTTC.

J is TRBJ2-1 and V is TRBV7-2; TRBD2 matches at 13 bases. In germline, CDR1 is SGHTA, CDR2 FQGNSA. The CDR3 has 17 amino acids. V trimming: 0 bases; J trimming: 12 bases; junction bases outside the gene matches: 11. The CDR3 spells CASSLAIPTSGRAGQFF. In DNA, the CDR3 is TGTGCCAGCAGCTTAGCTATCCCCACTAGCGGGAGGGCCGGGCAGTTCTTC.

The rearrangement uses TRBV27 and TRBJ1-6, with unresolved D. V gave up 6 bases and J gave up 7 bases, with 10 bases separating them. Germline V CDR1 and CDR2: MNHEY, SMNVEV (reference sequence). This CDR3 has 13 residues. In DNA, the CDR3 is TGTGCCAGCAGCCGGGTGTACAATTCACCCCTCCACTTT. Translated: CASSRVYNSPLHF.

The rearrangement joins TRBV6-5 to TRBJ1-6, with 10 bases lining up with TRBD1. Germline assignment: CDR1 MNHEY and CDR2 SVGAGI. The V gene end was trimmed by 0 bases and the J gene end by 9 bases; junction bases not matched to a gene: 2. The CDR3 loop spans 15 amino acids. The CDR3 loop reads CASSYSRDRGSPLHF. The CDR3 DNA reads TGTGCCAGCAGTTACTCCCGGGACAGGGGTTCACCCCTCCACTTT.

This CDR3 is CAWSEGINTIYF. The CDR3 nucleotides are TGTGCCTGGAGTGAGGGGATAAACACCATATATTTT. The chain uses TRBV30 and TRBJ1-3, with D perhaps TRBD1 (5 bases). The CDR3 length is 12 residues. Trimming left V 1 base short and J 6 bases short, with 7 bases between. Germline CDR1 is GTSNPN and CDR2 is SVGIG (reference sequence). Together with reference TRBV30 and TRBJ1-3, the CDR3 gives the full variable domain: SQTIHQWPATLVQPVGSPLSLECTVEGTSNPNLYWYRQAAGRGLQLLFYSVGIGQISSEVPQNLSASRPQDRQFILSSKKLLLSDSGFYLCAWSEGINTIYFGEGSWLTVV.

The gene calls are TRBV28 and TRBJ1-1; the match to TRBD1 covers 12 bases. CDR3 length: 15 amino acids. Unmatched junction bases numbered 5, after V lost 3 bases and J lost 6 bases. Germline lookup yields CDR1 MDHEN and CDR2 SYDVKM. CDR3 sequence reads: CASSLGGQGASEAFF. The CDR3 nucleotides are TGTGCCAGCAGTTTGGGGGGACAGGGGGCGTCTGAAGCTTTCTTT.